Each of the 27 T cell receptor beta chains below was sequenced from the same sample in a study of T cells expressing NK-cell markers. TCRdb derives one entry per CDR3 protein from the 5' RACE reads, leaving out DNA. This sample carries 120,000 to 150,000 distinct CDR3 sequences, with 9.5% to 15% going to the ten biggest clones. The sample taken for sequencing was blood T cells: a sorted CD56 or NKG2C T cell subset, CD4+ or CD8+ T cells, or bulk PBMC T cells (not recorded which). These receptors all come from a man aged 18-30 years in good health.

This rearrangement joins TRBV14 to TRBJ2-5; lacking DNA, the TRBD1 call made by TCRdb goes unchecked. The germline CDR1 and CDR2 sequences are SGHDN and FVKESK. The CDR3 has 14 residues. The CDR3 spells CASSQYRAWETQYF.

The rearrangement joins TRBV13 to TRBJ2-1; as DNA is missing, the TRBD2 call by TCRdb cannot be tested. Germline V gene data show CDR1 as PRHDT and CDR2 as FYEKMQ (reference sequence). The CDR3 has 15 amino acids. The CDR3 is CASRAGLSGYNEQFF.

The chain is built from TRBV7-9 and TRBJ2-1; absent DNA, TCRdb's TRBD2 call cannot be checked. Germline V lookup: CDR1 SEHNR, CDR2 FQNEAQ (reference sequence). This CDR3 has 12 residues. Here the CDR3 reads CASSLDSGIGFF. The variable domain in full, with the rest retrieved from reference TRBV7-9 and TRBJ2-1, is DTGVSQNPRHKITKRGQNVTFRCDPISEHNRLYWYRQTLGQGPEFLTYFQNEAQLEKSRLLSDRFSAERPKGSFSTLEIQRTEQGDSAMYLCASSLDSGIGFFGPGTRLTVL.

The gene calls are TRBV19 and TRBJ2-2; checking the TCRdb D call of TRBD1 is not possible without DNA. CDR3 length: 17 amino acids. The germline V gene encodes CDR1 LNHDA and CDR2 SQIVND (reference sequence). CDR3 in amino acids: CASSIVRRDNRHGELFF.

V and J are TRBV27 and TRBJ2-7; the D call of TRBD1 rests on TCRdb alone, since no DNA is present to check it. Germline V gene lookup returns CDR1 MNHEY and CDR2 SMNVEV (reference sequence). The CDR3 covers 13 residues. The CDR3 loop reads CASSPGHSYEQYF.

The chain couples TRBV5-1 to TRBJ1-2; the TCRdb call, TRBD1, lacks DNA for checking. The germline V gene has CDR1 SGHRS and CDR2 YFSETQ. The CDR3 runs 14 residues. CDR3 sequence: CASSRDRGDYGYTF.

The CDR3 loop reads CASKPPGTGAYEQYF. This chain joins TRBV28 and TRBJ2-7; as DNA is missing, the TRBD1 call by TCRdb cannot be tested. The CDR3 covers 15 residues. Germline V gene sequence: CDR1 MDHEN, CDR2 SYDVKM.

The CDR3 loop is CASSLVPDSYNEQFF. The chain uses TRBV5-1 and TRBJ2-1. This CDR3 comprises 15 residues. Germline lookup yields CDR1 SGHRS and CDR2 YFSETQ.

V and J are TRBV11-2 and TRBJ2-3; the TCRdb call, TRBD2, lacks DNA for checking. CDR1 and CDR2 (germline): SGHAT, FQNNGV. This CDR3 comprises 15 residues. CDR3 region: CASSPTRGSTDTQYF.

The chain employs TRBV20-1 and TRBJ2-5; TCRdb designates TRBD2, a call that cannot be tested without DNA. This CDR3 contains 18 residues. Per germline, CDR1 DFQATT and CDR2 SNEGSKA (reference sequence). CDR3 region: CSARAPLEKELYQETQYF.

The chain recombines TRBV20-1 with TRBJ2-6. Germline V CDR1 and CDR2: DFQATT, SNEGSKA (reference sequence). This CDR3 spans 15 amino acids. CDR3 region: CSAPAPSAGANVLTF.

V is TRBV27 and J is TRBJ1-1; TCRdb gives TRBD1 as the D gene, but with no DNA this cannot be confirmed. The CDR3 extends over 14 amino acids. Germline lookup yields CDR1 MNHEY and CDR2 SMNVEV (reference sequence). The CDR3 is CASSLADSYTEAFF.

The chain couples TRBV30 to TRBJ2-5. This CDR3 has 13 residues. The germline gives CDR1 GTSNPN, CDR2 SVGIG (reference sequence). CDR3 sequence reads: CAWRTWMRETQYF.

The chain recombines TRBV6-1 with TRBJ2-1; the D call from TCRdb, TRBD2, cannot be confirmed without DNA. Germline CDR1 is MNHNS and CDR2 is SASEGT. CDR3 length equals 13 residues. The CDR3 sequence is CAIKRKAVDEQFF.

The V gene is TRBV28, the J gene TRBJ2-5; TCRdb's D gene call, TRBD1, goes unchecked for lack of DNA. Germline V CDR1 and CDR2: MDHEN, SYDVKM. This CDR3 comprises 16 residues. The CDR3 region is CATTTLGGTYQETQYF.

The chain recombines TRBV12-3 or TRBV12-4 with TRBJ2-1. CDR3 length: 13 residues. Here the CDR3 reads CASSLGDGNEQFF.

The chain employs TRBV29-1 and TRBJ2-7; TCRdb indicates TRBD2, and absent DNA this call remains unverified. The CDR3 runs 14 residues. Per germline, CDR1 SQVTM and CDR2 ANQGSEA. This chain's CDR3 is CSVADLAGPYEQYF.

The gene calls are TRBV5-6 and TRBJ2-7; TCRdb gives TRBD2 as the D gene, but with no DNA this cannot be confirmed. The V gene's germline CDR1 is SGHDT and CDR2 YYEEEE. The CDR3 is 16 amino acids. The chain's CDR3 is CASSSLAGVKEYEQYF.

The gene calls are TRBV6-5 and TRBJ2-1; there is no DNA to check the TCRdb D call of TRBD2. Germline V lookup: CDR1 MNHEY, CDR2 SVGAGI. CDR3 size: 15 residues. The CDR3 reads CASSSAGVSYNEQFF.

The chain joins TRBV7-9 to TRBJ1-1; lacking DNA, the TRBD1 call made by TCRdb goes unchecked. CDR1 and CDR2 (germline): SEHNR, FQNEAQ (reference sequence). There are 15 residues in the CDR3. The CDR3 here is CASSPAGQVNTEAFF.

The chain joins TRBV14 to TRBJ2-1. The germline gives CDR1 SGHDN, CDR2 FVKESK. This CDR3 is 16 amino acids long. CDR3 in amino acids: CASSQDQILRKNEQFF.

The V gene is TRBV23-1, the J gene TRBJ2-7. TRBV23-1 qualifies as an ORF whose function is uncertain. The CDR3 sequence is 17 residues long. This CDR3 is CASSQSWVDRGSYEQYF.

The chain has TRBV6-1 and TRBJ2-1; lacking DNA, the TRBD1 call made by TCRdb goes unchecked. The CDR3 consists of 16 residues. The germline V gene has CDR1 MNHNS and CDR2 SASEGT. This CDR3 reads CASSPAWGSSYNEQFF.

The chain employs TRBV15 and TRBJ2-7. From germline, CDR1 is LNHNV and CDR2 YYDKDF (reference sequence). CDR3 length: 14 residues. The CDR3 loop reads CATSRYKSSYEQYF.

J is TRBJ2-7 and V is TRBV20-1; the TCRdb D gene call, TRBD1, has no DNA to confirm it. The V gene's germline CDR1 is DFQATT and CDR2 SNEGSKA (reference sequence). CDR3 size: 12 residues. The CDR3 protein is CSATRGMGEQYF.

The J gene is TRBJ2-1, the V gene TRBV7-6; TCRdb indicates TRBD2, and absent DNA this call remains unverified. Germline V gene lookup returns CDR1 SGHVS and CDR2 FNYEAQ. This CDR3 comprises 15 residues. CDR3 protein: CASSWGGLAGKEQFF.

The V call is TRBV5-1, the J call TRBJ1-1; absent DNA, TCRdb's TRBD1 call cannot be checked. The CDR3 has 16 residues. Germline-derived CDR1 and CDR2 are SGHRS and YFSETQ. This chain's CDR3 is CASSLGDRGLSTEAFF. Full variable domain (missing parts from reference TRBV5-1 and TRBJ1-1): KAGVTQTPRYLIKTRGQQVTLSCSPISGHRSVSWYQQTPGQGLQFLFEYFSETQRNKGNFPGRFSGRQFSNSRSEMNVSTLELGDSALYLCASSLGDRGLSTEAFFGQGTRLTVV.